This T cell receptor (beta chain) originates from a study of shared T cell receptors in the human thymus. The germline V gene has CDR1 SGHTA and CDR2 FQGNSA. This CDR3 is built from 14 residues. V was pared by 1 base and J by 6 bases, with 5 bases of the junction left unmatched. The repertoire was sequenced with immunoSEQ multiplex PCR; TCRdb's copy has only in-frame clones and lacks some. The data hold approximately 490,000 clones, with around 78% observed a single time. These sequences were also reported in another study, on human thymus T cells. That publication notes: Donation was from healthy Finnish infants who were having corrective surgery that addressed congenital heart defects. Resected material from corrective heart surgery provided the thymus tissue analysed. Seemingly biased V and J gene usage marked thymic and blood repertoires.

The chain recombines TRBV7-2 with TRBJ2-7; 8 bases fit TRBD2. This receptor was obtained from a boy in the first two years of life with a congenital heart defect. The source material was thymocytes. CDR3 protein: CASSLEGREGEQYF. CDR3 in DNA: TGTGCCAGCAGCTTAGAGGGCCGGGAGGGCGAGCAGTACTTC.